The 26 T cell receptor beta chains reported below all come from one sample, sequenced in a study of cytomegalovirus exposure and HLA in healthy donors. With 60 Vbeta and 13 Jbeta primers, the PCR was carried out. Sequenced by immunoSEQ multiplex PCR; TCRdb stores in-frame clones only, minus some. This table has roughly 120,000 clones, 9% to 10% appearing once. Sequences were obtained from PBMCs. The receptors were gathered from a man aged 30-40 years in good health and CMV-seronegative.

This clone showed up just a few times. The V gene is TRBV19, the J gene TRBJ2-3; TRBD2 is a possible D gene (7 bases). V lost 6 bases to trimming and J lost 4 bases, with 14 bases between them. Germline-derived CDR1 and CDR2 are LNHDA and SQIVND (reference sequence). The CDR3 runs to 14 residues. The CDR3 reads CASRLQGGADTQYF. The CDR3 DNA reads TGTGCCAGTAGACTACAGGGAGGGGCAGATACGCAGTATTTT.

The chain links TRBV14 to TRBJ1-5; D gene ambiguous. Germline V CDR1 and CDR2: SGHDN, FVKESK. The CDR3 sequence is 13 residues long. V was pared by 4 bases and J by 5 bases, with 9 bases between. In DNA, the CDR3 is TGTGCCAGCAGCCCCCGGTCCGATCAGCCCCAGCATTTT. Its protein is CASSPRSDQPQHF.

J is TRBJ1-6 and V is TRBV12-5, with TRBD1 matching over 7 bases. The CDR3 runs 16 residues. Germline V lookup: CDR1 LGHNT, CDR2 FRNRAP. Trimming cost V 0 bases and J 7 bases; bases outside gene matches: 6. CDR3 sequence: CASGLVVGQLNSPLHF. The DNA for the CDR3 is TGTGCTAGTGGTTTGGTAGTGGGACAGTTGAATTCACCCCTCCACTTT.

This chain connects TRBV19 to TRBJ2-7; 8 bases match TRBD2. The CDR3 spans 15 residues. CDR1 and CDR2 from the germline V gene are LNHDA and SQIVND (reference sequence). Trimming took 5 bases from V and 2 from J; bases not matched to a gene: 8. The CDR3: CASSPGSGSTYEQYF. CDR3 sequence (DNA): TGTGCCAGTAGTCCTGGCAGCGGGAGTACCTACGAGCAGTACTTC. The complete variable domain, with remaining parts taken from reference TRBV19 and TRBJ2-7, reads DGGITQSPKYLFRKEGQNVTLSCEQNLNHDAMYWYRQDPGQGLRLIYYSQIVNDFQKGDIAEGYSVSREKKESFPLTVTSAQKNPTAFYLCASSPGSGSTYEQYFGPGTRLTVT.

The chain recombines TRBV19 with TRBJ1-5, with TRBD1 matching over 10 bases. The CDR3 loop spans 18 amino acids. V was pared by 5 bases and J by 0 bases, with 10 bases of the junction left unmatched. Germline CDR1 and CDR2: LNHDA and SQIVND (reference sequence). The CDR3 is CASSVIAGQGGSNQPQHF. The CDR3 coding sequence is TGTGCCAGTAGTGTAATCGCAGGACAGGGGGGTAGCAATCAGCCCCAGCATTTT.

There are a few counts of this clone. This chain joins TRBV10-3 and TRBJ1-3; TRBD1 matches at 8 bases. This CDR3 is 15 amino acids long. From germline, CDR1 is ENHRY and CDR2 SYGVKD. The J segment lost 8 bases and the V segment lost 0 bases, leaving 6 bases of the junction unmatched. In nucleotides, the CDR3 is TGTGCCATCAGTGAGTCGGACAGGGTGTCTCACACCATATATTTT. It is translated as CAISESDRVSHTIYF.

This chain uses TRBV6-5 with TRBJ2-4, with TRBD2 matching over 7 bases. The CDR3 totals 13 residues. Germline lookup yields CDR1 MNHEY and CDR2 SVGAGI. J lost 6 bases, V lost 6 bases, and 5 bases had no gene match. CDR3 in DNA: TGTGCCAGCAGAGGAGCGGGGATAAACATTCAGTACTTC. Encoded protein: CASRGAGINIQYF.

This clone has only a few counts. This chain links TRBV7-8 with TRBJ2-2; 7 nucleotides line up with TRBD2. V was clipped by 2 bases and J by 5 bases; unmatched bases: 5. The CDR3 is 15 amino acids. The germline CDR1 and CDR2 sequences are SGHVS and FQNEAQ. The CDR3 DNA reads TGTGCCAGCAGCTTAAGACTAGCAGGGACCGGGGAGCTGTTTTTT. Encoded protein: CASSLRLAGTGELFF.

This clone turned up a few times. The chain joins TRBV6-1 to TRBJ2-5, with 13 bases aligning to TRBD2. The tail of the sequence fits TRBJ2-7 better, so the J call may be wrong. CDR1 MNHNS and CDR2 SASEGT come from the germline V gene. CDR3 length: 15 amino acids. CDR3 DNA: TGTGCCAGCAGTGAGGGACTAGCGGGATCCTACGAGCAGTACTTC. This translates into CASSEGLAGSYEQYF.

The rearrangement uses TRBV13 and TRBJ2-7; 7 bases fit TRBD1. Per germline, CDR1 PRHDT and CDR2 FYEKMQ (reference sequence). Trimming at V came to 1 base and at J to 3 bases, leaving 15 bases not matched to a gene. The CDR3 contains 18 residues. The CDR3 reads CASSLDRDRVLGVYEQYF. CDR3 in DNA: TGTGCCAGCAGCTTAGATCGCGACAGGGTGTTAGGGGTCTACGAGCAGTACTTC.

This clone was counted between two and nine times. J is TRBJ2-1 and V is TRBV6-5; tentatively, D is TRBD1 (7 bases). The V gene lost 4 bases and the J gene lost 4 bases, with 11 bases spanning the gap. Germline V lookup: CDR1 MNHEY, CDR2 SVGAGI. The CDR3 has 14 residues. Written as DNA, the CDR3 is TGTGCCAGCAGTTCGCAGGGGGGATACAATGAGCAGTTCTTC. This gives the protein CASSSQGGYNEQFF.

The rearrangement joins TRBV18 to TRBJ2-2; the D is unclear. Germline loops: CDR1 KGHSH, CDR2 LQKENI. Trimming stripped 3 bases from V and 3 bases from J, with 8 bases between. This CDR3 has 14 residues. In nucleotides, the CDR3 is TGTGCCAGCTCACCTCTAAGCGACACCGGGGAGCTGTTTTTT. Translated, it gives CASSPLSDTGELFF.

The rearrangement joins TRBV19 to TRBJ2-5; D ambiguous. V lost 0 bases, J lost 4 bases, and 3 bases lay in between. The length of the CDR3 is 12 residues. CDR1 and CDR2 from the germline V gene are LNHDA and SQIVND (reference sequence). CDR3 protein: CASSIDGETQYF. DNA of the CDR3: TGTGCCAGTAGTATAGACGGAGAGACCCAGTACTTC.

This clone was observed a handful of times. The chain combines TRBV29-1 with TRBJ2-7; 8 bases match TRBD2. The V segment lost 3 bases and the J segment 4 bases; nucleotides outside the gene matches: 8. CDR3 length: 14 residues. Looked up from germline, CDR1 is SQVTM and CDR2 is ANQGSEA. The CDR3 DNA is TGCAGCGTTGATCGGGGGGGGAATTTATACGAGCAGTACTTC. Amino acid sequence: CSVDRGGNLYEQYF.

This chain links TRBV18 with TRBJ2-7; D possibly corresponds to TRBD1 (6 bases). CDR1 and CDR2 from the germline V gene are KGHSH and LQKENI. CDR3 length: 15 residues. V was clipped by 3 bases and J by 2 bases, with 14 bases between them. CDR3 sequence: CASSPRWDTTYEQYF. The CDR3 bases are TGTGCCAGCTCACCCCGCTGGGACACTACCTACGAGCAGTACTTC.

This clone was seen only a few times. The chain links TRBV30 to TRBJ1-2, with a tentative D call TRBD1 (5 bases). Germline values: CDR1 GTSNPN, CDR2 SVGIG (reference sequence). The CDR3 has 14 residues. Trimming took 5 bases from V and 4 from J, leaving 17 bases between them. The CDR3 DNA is TGTGCCTGGTCGTCCTCCCGGGACTTCTATGGCTACACCTTC. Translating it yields CAWSSSRDFYGYTF. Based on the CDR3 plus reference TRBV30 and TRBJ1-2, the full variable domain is SQTIHQWPATLVQPVGSPLSLECTVEGTSNPNLYWYRQAAGRGLQLLFYSVGIGQISSEVPQNLSASRPQDRQFILSSKKLLLSDSGFYLCAWSSSRDFYGYTFGSGTRLTVV.

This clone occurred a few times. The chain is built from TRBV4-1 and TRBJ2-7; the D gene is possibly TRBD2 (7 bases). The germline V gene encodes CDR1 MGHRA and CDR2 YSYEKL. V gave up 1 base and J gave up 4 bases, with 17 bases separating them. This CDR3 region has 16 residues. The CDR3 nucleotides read TGCGCCAGCAGCCAAGCGGGGGGACAAACGTGGTACGAGCAGTACTTC. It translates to CASSQAGGQTWYEQYF.

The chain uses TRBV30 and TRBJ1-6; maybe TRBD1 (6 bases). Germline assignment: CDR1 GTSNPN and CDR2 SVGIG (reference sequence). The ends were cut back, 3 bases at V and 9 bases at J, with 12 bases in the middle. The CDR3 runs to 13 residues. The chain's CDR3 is CAWSDTGISPLHF. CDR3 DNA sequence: TGTGCCTGGAGCGATACAGGGATTTCACCCCTCCACTTT.

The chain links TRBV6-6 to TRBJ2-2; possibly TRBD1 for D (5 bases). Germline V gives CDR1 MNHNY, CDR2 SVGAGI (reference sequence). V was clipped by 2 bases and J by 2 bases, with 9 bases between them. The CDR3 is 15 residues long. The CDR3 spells CASSYGDRNTGELFF. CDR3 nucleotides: TGTGCCAGCAGTTACGGCGACAGAAACACCGGGGAGCTGTTTTTT.

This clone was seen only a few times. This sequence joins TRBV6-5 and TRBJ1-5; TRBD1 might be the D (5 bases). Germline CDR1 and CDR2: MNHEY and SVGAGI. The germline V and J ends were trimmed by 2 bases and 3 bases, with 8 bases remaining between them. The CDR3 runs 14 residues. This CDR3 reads CASSYGGTNQPQHF. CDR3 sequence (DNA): TGTGCCAGCAGTTACGGAGGGACCAATCAGCCCCAGCATTTT.

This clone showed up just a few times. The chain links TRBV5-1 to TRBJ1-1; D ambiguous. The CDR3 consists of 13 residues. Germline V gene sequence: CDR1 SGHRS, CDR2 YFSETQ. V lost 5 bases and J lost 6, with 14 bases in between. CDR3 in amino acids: CASRSGSGAEAFF. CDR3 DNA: TGCGCCAGCAGATCGGGGTCCGGAGCTGAAGCTTTCTTT.

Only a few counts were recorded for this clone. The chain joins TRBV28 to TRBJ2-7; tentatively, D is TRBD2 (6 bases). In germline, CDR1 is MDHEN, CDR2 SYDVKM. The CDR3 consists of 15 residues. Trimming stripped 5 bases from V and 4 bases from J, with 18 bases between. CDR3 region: CASSPTDGGRYEQYF. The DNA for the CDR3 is TGTGCCAGCAGTCCCACAGACGGAGGGCGGTACGAGCAGTACTTC.

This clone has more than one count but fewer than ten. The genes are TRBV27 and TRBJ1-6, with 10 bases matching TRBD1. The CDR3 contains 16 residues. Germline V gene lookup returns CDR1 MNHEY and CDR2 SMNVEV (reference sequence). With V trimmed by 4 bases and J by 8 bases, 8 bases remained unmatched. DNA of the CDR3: TGTGCCAGCAGTTCCCCGGGACAGGGGACCGATTCACCCCTCCACTTT. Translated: CASSSPGQGTDSPLHF.

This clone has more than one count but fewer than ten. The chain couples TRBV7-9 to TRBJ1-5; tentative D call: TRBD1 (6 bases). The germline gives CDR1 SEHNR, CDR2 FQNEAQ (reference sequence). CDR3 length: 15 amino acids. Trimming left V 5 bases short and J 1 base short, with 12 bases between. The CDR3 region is CASSGGAVSNQPQHF. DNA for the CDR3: TGTGCCAGCAGCGGGGGGGCGGTGAGCAATCAGCCCCAGCATTTT. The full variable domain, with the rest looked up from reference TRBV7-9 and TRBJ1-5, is DTGVSQNPRHKITKRGQNVTFRCDPISEHNRLYWYRQTLGQGPEFLTYFQNEAQLEKSRLLSDRFSAERPKGSFSTLEIQRTEQGDSAMYLCASSGGAVSNQPQHFGDGTRLSIL.

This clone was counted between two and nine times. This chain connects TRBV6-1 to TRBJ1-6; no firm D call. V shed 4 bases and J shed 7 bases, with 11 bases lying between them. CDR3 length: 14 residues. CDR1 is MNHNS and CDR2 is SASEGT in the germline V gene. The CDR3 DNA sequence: TGTGCCAGCAGTGTCCAGAAAACCAATTCACCCCTCCACTTT. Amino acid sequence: CASSVQKTNSPLHF.

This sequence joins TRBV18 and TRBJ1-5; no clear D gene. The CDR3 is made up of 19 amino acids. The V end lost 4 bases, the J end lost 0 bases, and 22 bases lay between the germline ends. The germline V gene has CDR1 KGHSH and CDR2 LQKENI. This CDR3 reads CASSQSGIPTLLSNQPQHF. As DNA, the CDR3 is TGTGCCAGCTCACAATCCGGGATTCCAACTCTTCTTAGCAATCAGCCCCAGCATTTT.